The rows below give T cell receptor beta chains drawn from one sample of a study of blood T cell repertoires in COVID-19. The protocol was immunoSEQ multiplex PCR, while the TCRdb copy is restricted to in-frame clones and leaves out a portion. The sample contains tens of thousands of clones, approximately 79% of which appear only once. Sequencing was performed on peripheral blood. The receptors stem from a human donor in a cohort sampled during active COVID-19. Each CDR3 is given with its conserved first and last residue. The order of the fields is clone size, J gene, V gene, D gene, CDR3 protein, CDR3 DNA. D genes are given only for firm matches. Size is omitted from some rows. Given values are once, few, many or a class for expanded clones.

>NA|TRBJ2-3|TRBV20-1|NA
CSVPRGDTQYF
TGCAGTGTTCCCCGCGGAGATACGCAGTATTTT
>NA|TRBJ1-4|TRBV5-1|TRBD1
CASRGTGGATNEKLFF
TGCGCCAGCAGAGGTACAGGGGGGGCAACTAATGAAAAACTGTTTTTT
>NA|TRBJ1-1|TRBV30|NA
CARGEGQPDSVAFF
TGTGCCCGTGGAGAAGGCCAACCCGATAGCGTAGCTTTCTTT
>NA|TRBJ2-1|TRBV11-2|TRBD2
CASSLLAGGSHNEQFF
TGTGCCAGCAGCTTACTAGCGGGAGGCTCCCACAATGAGCAGTTCTTC
>NA|TRBJ2-5|TRBV5-5|NA
CASSLFKRKPQETQYF
TGTGCCAGCAGCTTATTTAAACGAAAGCCCCAAGAGACCCAGTACTTC
>few|TRBJ1-3|TRBV5-1|NA
CASSLSDGRQPGNTIYF
TGCGCCAGCAGCTTAAGTGACGGCCGACAACCTGGAAACACCATATATTTT
>NA|TRBJ2-1|TRBV18|TRBD2
CASSRGTSGSLSEQFF
TGTGCCAGCTCACGGGGGACTAGCGGGAGTTTGAGTGAGCAGTTCTTC
>NA|TRBJ2-7|TRBV5-5|TRBD2
CASSTSGRSSYEQYF
TGTGCCAGCAGCACTAGCGGGAGGAGCTCCTACGAGCAGTACTTC
>once|TRBJ1-2|TRBV6-2/TRBV6-3|NA
CASSYGDRLGAYGYTF
TGTGCCAGCAGTTACGGAGACAGGTTGGGGGCTTATGGCTACACCTTC
>NA|TRBJ2-1|TRBV5-1|TRBD1
CASSIRPLTGDEQFF
TGCGCCAGCAGCATCCGACCTCTGACAGGGGATGAGCAGTTCTTC
>NA|TRBJ1-4|TRBV5-1|NA
CASSPSGETEKLFF
TGCGCCAGCAGCCCGTCCGGGGAAACTGAAAAACTGTTTTTT
>once|TRBJ1-5|TRBV7-2|NA
CASSFSGDQPQHF
TGTGCCAGCAGCTTTAGCGGGGATCAGCCCCAGCATTTT
>few|TRBJ2-7|TRBV28|TRBD1
CASGRTGGYEQYF
TGTGCCAGCGGACGGACAGGGGGGTACGAGCAGTACTTC
>NA|TRBJ1-2|TRBV2|TRBD1
CASSFEWDRLGHYGYTF
TGTGCCAGCAGTTTCGAATGGGACAGGCTGGGCCACTATGGCTACACCTTC
>few|TRBJ2-5|TRBV24-1|TRBD1
CATSEFGQGLQETQYF
TGTGCCACCAGTGAATTTGGACAGGGACTTCAAGAGACCCAGTACTTC
>NA|TRBJ2-1|TRBV14|NA
CASSQERGTNEQFF
TGTGCCAGCAGCCAAGAGAGGGGGACGAATGAGCAGTTCTTC
>NA|TRBJ1-1|TRBV28|NA
CASSLFPQEAFF
TGTGCCAGCAGTTTATTCCCCCAGGAAGCTTTCTTT
>NA|TRBJ2-1|TRBV11-1|TRBD2
CASSYSGSLSNEQFF
TGTGCCAGCAGTTATAGCGGGAGCCTTAGTAATGAGCAGTTCTTC
>few|TRBJ2-2|TRBV5-1|TRBD1
CASSLGHRDSNTGELFF
TGCGCCAGCAGCTTGGGGCACCGGGACAGCAACACCGGGGAGCTGTTTTTT
>NA|TRBJ2-3|TRBV18|TRBD1
CASSPRDRAVDTQYF
TGTGCCAGCTCACCTCGGGACAGGGCTGTAGATACGCAGTATTTT
>NA|TRBJ1-2|TRBV28|TRBD1
CASSRDRVFGYTF
TGTGCCAGCAGCCGGGACAGGGTCTTCGGCTACACCTTC
>once|TRBJ2-1|TRBV4-1|TRBD2
CASSQPRTSGRGYEQFF
TGCGCCAGCAGCCAGCCCAGGACTAGCGGGAGAGGATATGAGCAGTTCTTC